The T cell receptor beta chain described here comes from a study of T cells in Graves' hyperthyroidism and ophthalmopathy. Amplified regions were TCR beta CDR3 sequences from RNA transcripts. The primer set for the first-round RT-PCR of the TCR CDR3 was HTBI. TCRdb redid the calling of the multiplex PCR reads with MiXCR, one entry per CDR3 protein. The sample has 700,000 to 950,000 distinct CDR3 sequences, approximately 40% seen once; the top ten hold around 31%. Sequenced sample: blood. The source is a woman aged 40-49 years with Graves' hyperthyroidism.

CDR3 nucleotides: TGTGCCTGGAGTGGCCCTGGGGGGGAAGCTTTCTTT. Its protein is CAWSGPGGEAFF. The chain couples TRBV30 to TRBJ1-1, with a possible D match to TRBD1 (5 bases). V lost 1 base and J lost 8, with 11 bases in between. The CDR3 totals 12 residues. Germline CDR1 GTSNPN, CDR2 SVGIG (reference sequence).